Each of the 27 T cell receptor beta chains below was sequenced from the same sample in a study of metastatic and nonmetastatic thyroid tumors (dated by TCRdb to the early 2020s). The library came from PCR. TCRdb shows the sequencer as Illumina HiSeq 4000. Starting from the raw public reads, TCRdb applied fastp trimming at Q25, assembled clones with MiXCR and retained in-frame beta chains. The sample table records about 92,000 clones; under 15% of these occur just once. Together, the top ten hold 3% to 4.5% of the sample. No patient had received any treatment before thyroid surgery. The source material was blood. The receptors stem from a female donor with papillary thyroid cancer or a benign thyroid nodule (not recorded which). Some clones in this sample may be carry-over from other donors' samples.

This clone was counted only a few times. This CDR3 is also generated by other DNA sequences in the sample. In nucleotides, the CDR3 is TGCGCCAGCAGCCAAGAGGGGGGTTCCTACAATGAGCAGTTCTTC. Residues: CASSQEGGSYNEQFF. This chain uses TRBV4-1 with TRBJ2-1; D is perhaps TRBD2 (6 bases). The germline CDR1 and CDR2 sequences are MGHRA and YSYEKL. The CDR3 consists of 15 residues. With 0 bases removed from V and 1 base from J, the gap between germline ends came to 7 bases.

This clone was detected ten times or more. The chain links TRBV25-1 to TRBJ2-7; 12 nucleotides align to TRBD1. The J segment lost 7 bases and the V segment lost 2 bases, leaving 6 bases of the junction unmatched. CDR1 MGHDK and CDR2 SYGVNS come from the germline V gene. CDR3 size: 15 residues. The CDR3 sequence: CASSEVGQGAGEQYF. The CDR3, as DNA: TGTGCCAGCAGTGAAGTGGGACAGGGGGCGGGTGAGCAGTACTTC.

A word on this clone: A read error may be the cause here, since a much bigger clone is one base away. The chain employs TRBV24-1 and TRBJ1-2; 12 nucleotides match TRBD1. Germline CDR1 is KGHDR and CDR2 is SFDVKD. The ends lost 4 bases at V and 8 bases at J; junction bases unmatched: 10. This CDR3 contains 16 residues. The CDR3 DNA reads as TGTGCCACCAGTGACTCCGGGACAGGGGGCTCAGAAGGCTACACCTTC. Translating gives CATSDSGTGGSEGYTF.

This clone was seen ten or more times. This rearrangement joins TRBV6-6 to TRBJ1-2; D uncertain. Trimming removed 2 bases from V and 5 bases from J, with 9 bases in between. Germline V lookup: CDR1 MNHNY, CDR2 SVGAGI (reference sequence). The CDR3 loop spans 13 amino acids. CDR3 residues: CASSYLGRYGYTF. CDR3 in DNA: TGTGCCAGCAGTTACCTGGGTAGGTATGGCTACACCTTC.

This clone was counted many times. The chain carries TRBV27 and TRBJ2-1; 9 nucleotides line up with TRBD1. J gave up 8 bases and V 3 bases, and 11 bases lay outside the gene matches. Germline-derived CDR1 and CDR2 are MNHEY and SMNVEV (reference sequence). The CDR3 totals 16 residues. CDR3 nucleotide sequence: TGTGCCAGCAGTTTCCTCCCGGGACAGGGTGCCCATGAGCAGTTCTTC. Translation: CASSFLPGQGAHEQFF.

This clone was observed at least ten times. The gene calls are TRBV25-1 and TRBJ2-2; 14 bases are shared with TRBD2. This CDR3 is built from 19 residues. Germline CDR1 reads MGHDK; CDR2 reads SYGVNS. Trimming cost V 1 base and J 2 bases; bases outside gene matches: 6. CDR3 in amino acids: CASSEFGGLAGANTGELFF. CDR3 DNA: TGTGCCAGCAGTGAATTCGGGGGACTAGCGGGGGCCAACACCGGGGAGCTGTTTTTT.

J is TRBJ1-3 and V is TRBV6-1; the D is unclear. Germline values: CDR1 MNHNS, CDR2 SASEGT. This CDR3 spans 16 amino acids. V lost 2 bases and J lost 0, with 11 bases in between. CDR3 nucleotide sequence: TGTGCCAGCAGTGAAATGAATGGAAGCTCTGGAAACACCATATATTTT. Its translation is CASSEMNGSSGNTIYF.

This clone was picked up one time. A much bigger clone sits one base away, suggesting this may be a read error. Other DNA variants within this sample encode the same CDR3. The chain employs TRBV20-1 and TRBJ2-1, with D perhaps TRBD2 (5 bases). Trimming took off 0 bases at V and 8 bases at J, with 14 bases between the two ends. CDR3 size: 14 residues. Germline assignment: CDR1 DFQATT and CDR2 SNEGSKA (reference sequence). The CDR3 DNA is TGCAGTGCTAGAGATCGGAGGAAGGTTGATGAGCAGTTCTTC. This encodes CSARDRRKVDEQFF.

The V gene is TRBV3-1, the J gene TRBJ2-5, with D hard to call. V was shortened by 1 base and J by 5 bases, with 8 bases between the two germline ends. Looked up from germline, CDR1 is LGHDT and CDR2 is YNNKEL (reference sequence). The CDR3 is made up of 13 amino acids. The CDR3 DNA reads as TGTGCCAGCAGCCAAGTTACACCGGAGACCCAGTACTTC. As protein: CASSQVTPETQYF.

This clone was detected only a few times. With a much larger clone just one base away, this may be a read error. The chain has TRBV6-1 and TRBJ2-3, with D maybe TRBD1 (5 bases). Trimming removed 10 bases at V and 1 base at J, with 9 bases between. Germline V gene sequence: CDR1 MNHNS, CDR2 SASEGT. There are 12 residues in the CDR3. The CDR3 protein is CATLTGTDTQYF. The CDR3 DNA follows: TGTGCCACCCTGACAGGCACAGATACGCAGTATTTT.

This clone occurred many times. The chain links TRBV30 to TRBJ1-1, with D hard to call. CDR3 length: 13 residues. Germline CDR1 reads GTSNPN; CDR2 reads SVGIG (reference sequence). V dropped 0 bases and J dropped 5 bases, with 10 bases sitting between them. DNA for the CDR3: TGTGCCTGGAGTGTACGAGGCAGGACTGAAGCTTTCTTT. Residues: CAWSVRGRTEAFF.

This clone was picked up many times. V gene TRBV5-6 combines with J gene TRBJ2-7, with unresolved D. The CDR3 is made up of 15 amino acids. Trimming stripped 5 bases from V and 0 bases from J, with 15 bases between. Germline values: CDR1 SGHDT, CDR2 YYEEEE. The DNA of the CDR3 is TGTGCCAGCAGTCAACACCCGCTTAGCTCCTACGAGCAGTACTTC. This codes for CASSQHPLSSYEQYF.

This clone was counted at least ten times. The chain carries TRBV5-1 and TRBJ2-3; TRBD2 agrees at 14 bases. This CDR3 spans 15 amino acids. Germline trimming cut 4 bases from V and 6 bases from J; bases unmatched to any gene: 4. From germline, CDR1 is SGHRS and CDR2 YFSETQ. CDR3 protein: CASSRTSGGPDTQYF. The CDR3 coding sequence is TGCGCCAGCAGCCGGACTAGCGGGGGGCCCGATACGCAGTATTTT.

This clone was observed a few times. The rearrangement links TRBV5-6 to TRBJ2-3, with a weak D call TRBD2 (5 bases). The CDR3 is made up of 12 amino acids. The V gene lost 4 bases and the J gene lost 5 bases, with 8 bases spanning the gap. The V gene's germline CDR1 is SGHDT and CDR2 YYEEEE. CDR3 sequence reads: CASSRTGDTQYF. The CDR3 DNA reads TGTGCCAGCAGCCGGACTGGAGATACGCAGTATTTT. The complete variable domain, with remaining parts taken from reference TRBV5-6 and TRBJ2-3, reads DAGVTQSPTHLIKTRGQQVTLRCSPKSGHDTVSWYQQALGQGPQFIFQYYEEEERQRGNFPDRFSGHQFPNYSSELNVNALLLGDSALYLCASSRTGDTQYFGPGTRLTVL.

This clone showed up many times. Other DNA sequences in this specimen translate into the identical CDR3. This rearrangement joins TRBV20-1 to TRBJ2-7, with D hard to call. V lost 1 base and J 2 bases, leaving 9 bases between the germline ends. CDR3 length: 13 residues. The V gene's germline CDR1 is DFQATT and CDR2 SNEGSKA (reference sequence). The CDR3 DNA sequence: TGCAGTGCTAGAGTCAGGTCCACCTACGAGCAGTACTTC. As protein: CSARVRSTYEQYF.

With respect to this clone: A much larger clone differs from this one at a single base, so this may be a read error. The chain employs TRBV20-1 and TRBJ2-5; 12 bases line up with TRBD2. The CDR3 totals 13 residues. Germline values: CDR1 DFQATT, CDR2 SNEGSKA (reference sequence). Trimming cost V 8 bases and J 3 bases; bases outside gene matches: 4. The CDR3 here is CSSASGGEETQYF. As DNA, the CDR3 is TGCAGTTCCGCTAGCGGGGGGGAAGAGACCCAGTACTTC.

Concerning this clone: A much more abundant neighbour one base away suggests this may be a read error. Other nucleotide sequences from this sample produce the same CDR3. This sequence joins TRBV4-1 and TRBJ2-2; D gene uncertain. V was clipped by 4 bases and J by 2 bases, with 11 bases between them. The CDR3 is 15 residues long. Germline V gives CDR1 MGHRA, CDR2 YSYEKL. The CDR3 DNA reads TGCGCCAGCAGCCCGAGAGCCTCTAACACCGGGGAGCTGTTTTTT. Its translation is CASSPRASNTGELFF.

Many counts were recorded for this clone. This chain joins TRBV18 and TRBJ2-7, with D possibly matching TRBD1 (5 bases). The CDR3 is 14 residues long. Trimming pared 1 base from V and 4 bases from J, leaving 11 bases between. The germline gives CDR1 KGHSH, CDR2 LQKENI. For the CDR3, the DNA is TGTGCCAGCTCACCACGCAAGGGGTGGTACGAGCAGTACTTC. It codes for CASSPRKGWYEQYF.

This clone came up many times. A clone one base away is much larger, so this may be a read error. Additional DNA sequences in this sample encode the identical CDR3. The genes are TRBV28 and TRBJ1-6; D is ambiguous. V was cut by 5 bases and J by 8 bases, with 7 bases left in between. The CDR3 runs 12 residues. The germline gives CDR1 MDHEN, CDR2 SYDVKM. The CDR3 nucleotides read TGTGCCAGCAGTGGGTCTGATTCACCCCTCCACTTT. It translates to CASSGSDSPLHF.

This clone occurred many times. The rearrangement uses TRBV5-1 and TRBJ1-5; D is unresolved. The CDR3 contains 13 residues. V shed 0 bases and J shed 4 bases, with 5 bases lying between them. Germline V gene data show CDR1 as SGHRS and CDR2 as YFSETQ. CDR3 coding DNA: TGCGCCAGCAGCTTGGCCCCAAATCAGCCCCAGCATTTT. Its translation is CASSLAPNQPQHF.

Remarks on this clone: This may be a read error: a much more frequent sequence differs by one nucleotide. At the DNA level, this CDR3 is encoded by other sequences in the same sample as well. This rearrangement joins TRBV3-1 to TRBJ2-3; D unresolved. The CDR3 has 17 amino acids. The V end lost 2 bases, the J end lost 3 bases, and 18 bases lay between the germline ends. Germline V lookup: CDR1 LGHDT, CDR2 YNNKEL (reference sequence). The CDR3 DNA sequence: TGTGCCAGCAGCCAATCCCGTGGGGTCTCCTCGACAGATACGCAGTATTTT. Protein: CASSQSRGVSSTDTQYF.

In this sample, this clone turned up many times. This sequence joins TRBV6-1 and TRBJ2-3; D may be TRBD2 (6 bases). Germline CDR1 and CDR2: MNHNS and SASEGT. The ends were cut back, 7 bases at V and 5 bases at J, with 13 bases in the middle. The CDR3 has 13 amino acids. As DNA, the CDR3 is TGTGCCAGCATCGGCCGGGGGTTAGATACGCAGTATTTT. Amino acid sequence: CASIGRGLDTQYF.

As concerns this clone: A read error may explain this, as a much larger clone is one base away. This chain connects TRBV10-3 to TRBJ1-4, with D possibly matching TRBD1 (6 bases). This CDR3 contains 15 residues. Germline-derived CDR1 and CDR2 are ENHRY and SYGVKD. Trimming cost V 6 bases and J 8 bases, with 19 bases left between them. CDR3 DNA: TGTGCCATCAGACTCGATCAGGGGAAAGGAGAAAAACTGTTTTTT. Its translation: CAIRLDQGKGEKLFF.

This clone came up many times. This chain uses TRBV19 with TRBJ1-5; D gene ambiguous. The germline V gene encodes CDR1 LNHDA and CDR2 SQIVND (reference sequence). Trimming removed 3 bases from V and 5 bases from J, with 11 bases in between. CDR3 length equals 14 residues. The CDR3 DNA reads TGTGCCAGTAGTATCAGAGAGGTGGATCAGCCCCAGCATTTT. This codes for CASSIREVDQPQHF.

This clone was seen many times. The CDR3 loop reads CASSPLMQGYSPLHF. The CDR3 nucleotides are TGTGCCAGCAGCCCACTCATGCAGGGGTATTCACCCCTCCACTTT. The chain is built from TRBV3-1 and TRBJ1-6, with D maybe TRBD1 (6 bases). CDR1 and CDR2 from the germline V gene are LGHDT and YNNKEL (reference sequence). Trimming took off 4 bases at V and 8 bases at J, with 15 bases between the two ends. This CDR3 contains 15 residues.

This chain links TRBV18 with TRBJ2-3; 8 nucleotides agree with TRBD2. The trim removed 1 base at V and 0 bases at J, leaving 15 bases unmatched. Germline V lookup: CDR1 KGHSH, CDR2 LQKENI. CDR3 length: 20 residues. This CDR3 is CASSPQTSPLADSSTDTQYF. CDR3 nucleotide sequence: TGTGCCAGCTCACCACAGACTTCGCCACTAGCGGACTCTAGCACAGATACGCAGTATTTT. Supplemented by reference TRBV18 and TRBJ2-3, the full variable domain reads NAGVMQNPRHLVRRRGQEARLRCSPMKGHSHVYWYRQLPEEGLKFMVYLQKENIIDESGMPKERFSAEFPKEGPSILRIQQVVRGDSAAYFCASSPQTSPLADSSTDTQYFGPGTRLTVL.

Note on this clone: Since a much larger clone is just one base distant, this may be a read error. Here the CDR3 reads CASSLDSGGASTDTQYF. The CDR3 DNA is TGCGCCAGCAGCTTGGACAGCGGGGGGGCTAGCACAGATACGCAGTATTTT. The chain carries TRBV5-1 and TRBJ2-3, with 10 bases aligning to TRBD2. Germline-derived CDR1 and CDR2 are SGHRS and YFSETQ. V shed 0 bases, J shed 0 bases, and the junction held 4 bases outside the gene matches. This CDR3 comprises 17 residues. The whole variable domain, filled in from reference TRBV5-1 and TRBJ2-3, reads KAGVTQTPRYLIKTRGQQVTLSCSPISGHRSVSWYQQTPGQGLQFLFEYFSETQRNKGNFPGRFSGRQFSNSRSEMNVSTLELGDSALYLCASSLDSGGASTDTQYFGPGTRLTVL.